These 32 T cell receptor beta chains were all obtained from the same sample, sequenced in a study of blood T cells in healthy people across ages. A second PCR of 7 to 11 cycles used a sample-barcoded 5' primer and a J-beta primer mix. TCRdb fed the 5' RACE reads into MiXCR, producing one record per CDR3 protein. The table lists roughly 700,000 distinct CDR3 sequences, around 25% of them singletons. The same data also contributed to another study, on T cells of mothers and their children.

The sample was blood. Receptors were obtained from a boy aged 10-17 years in good health.

The chain couples TRBV7-8 to TRBJ2-4; TRBD1 is a possible D gene (6 bases). Germline assignment: CDR1 SGHVS and CDR2 FQNEAQ. V was clipped by 2 bases and J by 3 bases, with 11 bases between them. This CDR3 has 15 amino acids. DNA for the CDR3: TGTGCCAGCAGCTTAACCTTGGACAGCAAAAACATTCAGTACTTC. Translated: CASSLTLDSKNIQYF. The full variable domain, its missing parts supplied by reference TRBV7-8 and TRBJ2-4, is GAGVSQSPRYKVAKRGQDVALRCDPISGHVSLFWYQQALGQGPEFLTYFQNEAQLDKSGLPSDRFFAERPEGSVSTLKIQRTQQEDSAVYLCASSLTLDSKNIQYFGAGTRLSVL.

The chain has TRBV20-1 and TRBJ1-3; D perhaps matches TRBD1 (6 bases). Germline CDR1 and CDR2: DFQATT and SNEGSKA (reference sequence). This CDR3 region has 15 residues. The V gene lost 5 bases and the J gene lost 0 bases, with 14 bases spanning the gap. The CDR3 DNA reads TGCAGTGCTTGCAGGGGTCCCTGCTCTGGAAACACCATATATTTT. Encoded protein: CSACRGPCSGNTIYF.

This clonotype has just a few counts. CDR3 in DNA: TGTGCCAGCACAGAGACGGTATCTACAGATACGCAGTATTTT. Encoded protein: CASTETVSTDTQYF. This chain connects TRBV25-1 to TRBJ2-3; no reliable D call. Trimming shortened V by 7 bases and J by 3 bases, and 14 bases separated the two germline ends. From germline, CDR1 is MGHDK and CDR2 SYGVNS. This CDR3 has 14 residues.

This clonotype was counted only a few times. The chain recombines TRBV11-2 with TRBJ2-7; a possible D gene is TRBD2 (6 bases). The CDR3 covers 15 residues. With 4 bases removed from V and 4 bases from J, the gap between germline ends came to 17 bases. Germline V gene sequence: CDR1 SGHAT, CDR2 FQNNGV. CDR3 protein: CASSSEPGSGYEQYF. The CDR3 DNA follows: TGTGCCAGCAGCTCCGAACCCGGGAGCGGGTACGAGCAGTACTTC.

The chain combines TRBV29-1 with TRBJ1-1, with D maybe TRBD1 (5 bases). From germline, CDR1 is SQVTM and CDR2 ANQGSEA. Trimming stripped 3 bases from V and 3 bases from J, with 11 bases between. The CDR3 consists of 13 residues. For the CDR3, the DNA is TGCAGCGTTGACGGGGGTAGGTACACTGAAGCTTTCTTT. The encoded protein is CSVDGGRYTEAFF.

This clonotype occurred a few times. The chain uses TRBV20-1 and TRBJ1-2; no clear D gene. Germline-derived CDR1 and CDR2 are DFQATT and SNEGSKA (reference sequence). The V end lost 0 bases, the J end lost 7 bases, and 6 bases lay between the germline ends. The CDR3 is made up of 11 amino acids. Here the CDR3 DNA reads TGCAGTGCTAGAGATCTGGGTGGCTACACCTTC. Amino acids: CSARDLGGYTF.

The V gene is TRBV20-1, the J gene TRBJ2-2; TRBD2 agrees at 8 bases. Germline-derived CDR1 and CDR2 are DFQATT and SNEGSKA (reference sequence). This CDR3 spans 14 amino acids. V trimming: 5 bases; J trimming: 6 bases; junction bases outside the gene matches: 8. CDR3 DNA sequence: TGCAGTGCTGCCGGGACTAGTGGTTCCGGGGAGCTGTTTTTT. Translating gives CSAAGTSGSGELFF.

The V and J genes are TRBV12-3 or TRBV12-4 and TRBJ1-2; D not certain. Trimming shortened V by 5 bases and J by 4 bases, and 11 bases separated the two germline ends. This CDR3 has 13 residues. The CDR3 bases are TGTGCCAGCAGTAAGGCCGGGTTCTATGGCTACACCTTC. Its translation: CASSKAGFYGYTF.

Only a few counts were recorded for this clonotype. The chain employs TRBV12-3 or TRBV12-4 and TRBJ2-1; TRBD2 matches 11 bases. There are 15 residues in the CDR3. V gave up 5 bases and J gave up 2 bases; unmatched junction bases: 2. The CDR3 spells CASSTSGSTYNEQFF. The CDR3 DNA sequence: TGTGCCAGCAGTACTAGCGGGAGTACCTACAATGAGCAGTTCTTC.

The V call is TRBV4-3, the J call TRBJ2-2; either TRBD1 or TRBD2 may fit D (5 bases each). CDR3 size: 14 residues. Trimming stripped 4 bases from V and 9 bases from J, with 15 bases between. CDR1 and CDR2 from the germline V gene are LGHNA and YSLEER. CDR3 amino acids: CASSPQNGGRELFF. The CDR3, as DNA: TGCGCCAGCAGCCCACAAAATGGGGGTCGGGAGCTGTTTTTT.

This CDR3 is CASSPGTGFKQETQYF. CDR3 coding DNA: TGTGCCAGCAGCCCGGGGACAGGGTTTAAGCAAGAGACCCAGTACTTC. This chain connects TRBV9 to TRBJ2-5; TRBD1 aligns across 9 bases. This CDR3 has 16 residues. The germline V gene has CDR1 SGDLS and CDR2 YYNGEE. Trimming took 4 bases from V and 2 from J; bases not matched to a gene: 9.

This clonotype was counted once. V usage is TRBV29-1 and J usage is TRBJ2-5; maybe TRBD2 (6 bases). The V gene lost 5 bases and the J gene lost 1 base, with 14 bases spanning the gap. The CDR3 covers 14 residues. Germline V gene lookup returns CDR1 SQVTM and CDR2 ANQGSEA. The CDR3 DNA reads as TGCAGCGTTACAAAGGGAGGCAGCCAAGAGACCCAGTACTTC. Residues: CSVTKGGSQETQYF.

This clonotype was seen a few times. V is TRBV5-1 and J is TRBJ1-5; 12 nucleotides align to TRBD1. The germline CDR1 and CDR2 sequences are SGHRS and YFSETQ. The CDR3 extends over 15 amino acids. J was trimmed by 5 bases and V by 5 bases; bases with no gene match: 5. In nucleotides, the CDR3 is TGCGCCAGCAGTCCGGGACAGGGGGCTTATCAGCCCCAGCATTTT. Translation: CASSPGQGAYQPQHF.

The chain uses TRBV13 and TRBJ2-7; 13 nucleotides match TRBD2. This CDR3 spans 14 amino acids. Germline assignment: CDR1 PRHDT and CDR2 FYEKMQ (reference sequence). Germline trimming cut 5 bases from V and 7 bases from J; bases unmatched to any gene: 5. CDR3 sequence (DNA): TGTGCCAGCAGCGGGACTAGCGGGGATCGAGAGCAGTACTTC. Its protein product is CASSGTSGDREQYF.

Here the CDR3 reads CSARGTSGRLDEQYF. The CDR3 DNA follows: TGCAGTGCTAGAGGGACTAGCGGGAGGTTGGACGAGCAGTACTTC. The V gene is TRBV20-1, the J gene TRBJ2-7; TRBD2 agrees at 14 bases. The CDR3 spans 15 residues. The V gene's germline CDR1 is DFQATT and CDR2 SNEGSKA (reference sequence). V shed 1 base, J shed 5 bases, and the junction held 4 bases outside the gene matches.

Comments on this clonotype: At one end the junction does not follow the germline gene, possibly because of a read error. The chain employs TRBV5-6 and TRBJ2-6; a possible D gene is TRBD1 (6 bases). The CDR3 has 19 residues. CDR1 and CDR2 from the germline V gene are SGHDT and YYEEEE. This CDR3 reads CASSFPGAGDLSGANVLTF. For the CDR3, the DNA is TGCGCCAGCAGCTTTCCCGGGGCAGGGGATCTTTCTGGGGCCAACGTCCTGACTTTC.

The rearrangement links TRBV5-1 to TRBJ1-1, with 10 bases that match TRBD1. Germline V gives CDR1 SGHRS, CDR2 YFSETQ. V shed 0 bases and J 8 bases; nucleotides not matched to a gene: 7. The length of the CDR3 is 15 residues. The CDR3 loop is CASSLGTGGRSEAFF. The CDR3 nucleotides are TGCGCCAGCAGCTTGGGGACAGGGGGGAGGTCGGAAGCTTTCTTT.

This clonotype was seen once. The V gene is TRBV7-9, the J gene TRBJ2-5; TRBD1 matches 10 bases. The CDR3 has 17 residues. The germline V gene has CDR1 SEHNR and CDR2 FQNEAQ (reference sequence). V dropped 4 bases and J dropped 2; count of bases not matched to a gene: 10. The chain's CDR3 is CASSSTVGTGDQETQYF. Written as DNA, the CDR3 is TGTGCCAGCAGCTCCACCGTCGGGACAGGGGATCAAGAGACCCAGTACTTC.

This clonotype has a single count. The chain uses TRBV29-1 and TRBJ2-7, with D perhaps TRBD2 (5 bases). Trimming shortened V by 4 bases and J by 2 bases, and 12 bases separated the two germline ends. This CDR3 comprises 13 residues. Germline assignment: CDR1 SQVTM and CDR2 ANQGSEA. The CDR3 region is CSVVEESAYEQYF. CDR3 nucleotide sequence: TGCAGCGTTGTGGAGGAGTCGGCCTACGAGCAGTACTTC.

The table lists this clonotype with a few counts. This sequence joins TRBV11-2 and TRBJ2-5; possibly TRBD1 for D (6 bases). In germline, CDR1 is SGHAT, CDR2 FQNNGV. The germline V and J ends were trimmed by 6 bases and 1 base, with 15 bases remaining between them. The CDR3 has 15 residues. The CDR3: CASRYRTEPQETQYF. For the CDR3, the DNA is TGTGCCAGCAGATACAGGACAGAGCCCCAAGAGACCCAGTACTTC.

This clonotype was counted only a few times. This sequence joins TRBV7-3 and TRBJ1-6, with D perhaps matching TRBD1 (6 bases). The length of the CDR3 is 14 residues. V was clipped by 5 bases and J by 9 bases, with 14 bases between them. Germline V gene lookup returns CDR1 SGHTA and CDR2 FQGTGA. The CDR3 nucleotides read TGTGCCAGCAGCGTTCAGGGGCTAGGTTCACCCCTCCACTTT. It codes for CASSVQGLGSPLHF.

This clonotype occurred a few times. V is TRBV20-1 and J is TRBJ1-5; maybe TRBD1 (5 bases). Germline V CDR1 and CDR2: DFQATT, SNEGSKA (reference sequence). Trimming stripped 0 bases from V and 1 base from J, with 16 bases between. This CDR3 has 17 amino acids. This CDR3 is CSARDLLRGDSNQPQHF. DNA of the CDR3: TGCAGTGCTAGAGATCTTTTACGGGGGGACAGCAATCAGCCCCAGCATTTT.

This sequence joins TRBV11-2 and TRBJ1-2; TRBD1 matches 7 bases. Germline CDR1 is SGHAT and CDR2 is FQNNGV. The CDR3 spans 14 residues. The V and J ends lost 7 bases and 10 bases, in that order; junction bases with no gene match: 15. As DNA, the CDR3 is TGTGCCAGCAACTCCATCTCGGGACAGCTAGACTACACCTTC. Translated, it gives CASNSISGQLDYTF.

V gene TRBV12-3 or TRBV12-4 combines with J gene TRBJ1-4; no reliable D call. V gave up 4 bases and J gave up 8 bases, with 11 bases separating them. The CDR3 length is 13 residues. As DNA, the CDR3 is TGTGCCAGCAGTTATCCTACGGGCGAAAAACTGTTTTTT. This gives the protein CASSYPTGEKLFF.

V and J are TRBV18 and TRBJ2-5; unclear D gene. V lost 2 bases, J lost 5 bases, and 15 bases lay in between. This CDR3 has 15 residues. Germline CDR1 KGHSH, CDR2 LQKENI. CDR3 sequence: CASSPTILRSETQYF. The CDR3 coding sequence is TGTGCCAGCTCACCAACTATCCTTCGGAGCGAGACCCAGTACTTC.

The J gene is TRBJ1-2, the V gene TRBV29-1, with TRBD1 matching 7 bases. The germline CDR1 and CDR2 sequences are SQVTM and ANQGSEA. The V and J ends lost 4 bases and 8 bases, in that order; junction bases with no gene match: 10. This CDR3 spans 13 amino acids. The CDR3: CSVASDRAEGYTF. The CDR3 DNA follows: TGCAGCGTTGCTTCAGACAGGGCGGAGGGCTACACCTTC.

The V and J genes are TRBV14 and TRBJ2-3, with 12 bases that match TRBD2. This CDR3 spans 16 amino acids. CDR1 is SGHDN, CDR2 FVKESK, per germline. J gave up 6 bases and V 5 bases, and 9 bases lay outside the gene matches. The CDR3 nucleotides are TGTGCCAGCAGCTTCGGACTAGCGGGACGGCGGGATACGCAGTATTTT. Amino acids: CASSFGLAGRRDTQYF. The full variable domain, in which reference TRBV14 and TRBJ2-3 provide the parts outside the CDR3, is EAGVTQFPSHSVIEKGQTVTLRCDPISGHDNLYWYRRVMGKEIKFLLHFVKESKQDESGMPNNRFLAERTGGTYSTLKVQPAELEDSGVYFCASSFGLAGRRDTQYFGPGTRLTVL.

The V call is TRBV7-9, the J call TRBJ1-2; 9 bases line up with TRBD1. There are 12 residues in the CDR3. Germline values: CDR1 SEHNR, CDR2 FQNEAQ (reference sequence). The J segment lost 10 bases and the V segment lost 1 base, leaving 1 base of the junction unmatched. The chain's CDR3 is CASSLGTGDYTF. The CDR3 DNA sequence: TGTGCCAGCAGCTTAGGGACAGGGGACTACACCTTC.

The chain combines TRBV9 with TRBJ2-2, with TRBD2 identical over 11 bases. The CDR3 contains 15 residues. Germline values: CDR1 SGDLS, CDR2 YYNGEE. The V gene end was trimmed by 6 bases and the J gene end by 3 bases; junction bases not matched to a gene: 4. The CDR3 sequence is CASTSGGRDTGELFF. CDR3 sequence (DNA): TGTGCCAGCACTAGCGGGGGGCGGGACACCGGGGAGCTGTTTTTT.

The V and J genes are TRBV15 and TRBJ1-4, with unresolved D. In germline, CDR1 is LNHNV, CDR2 YYDKDF (reference sequence). V was cut by 3 bases and J by 8 bases, with 16 bases left in between. The CDR3 consists of 15 residues. CDR3 sequence (DNA): TGTGCCACCAGCAGTGAGGGTCACAGAGCCGAAAAACTGTTTTTT. This sequence encodes CATSSEGHRAEKLFF.

J is TRBJ2-5 and V is TRBV6-2 or TRBV6-3; 8 bases line up with TRBD1. This CDR3 is 17 amino acids long. Germline CDR1 reads MNHEY; CDR2 reads SVGEGT. The ends lost 6 bases at V and 5 bases at J; junction bases unmatched: 17. Written as DNA, the CDR3 is TGTGCCAGCAGCCCTCGAGACCCGACAGGGGATCTCGAGACCCAGTACTTC. It yields the protein CASSPRDPTGDLETQYF.

This clonotype was seen more than once but under ten times. The genes are TRBV29-1 and TRBJ2-3, with a tentative D call TRBD1 (6 bases). The CDR3 loop spans 12 amino acids. CDR1 is SQVTM, CDR2 ANQGSEA, per germline. Trimming removed 7 bases at V and 2 bases at J, with 10 bases between. CDR3 nucleotide sequence: TGCAGCGCTGGGGGACACACAGATACGCAGTATTTT. It encodes CSAGGHTDTQYF.